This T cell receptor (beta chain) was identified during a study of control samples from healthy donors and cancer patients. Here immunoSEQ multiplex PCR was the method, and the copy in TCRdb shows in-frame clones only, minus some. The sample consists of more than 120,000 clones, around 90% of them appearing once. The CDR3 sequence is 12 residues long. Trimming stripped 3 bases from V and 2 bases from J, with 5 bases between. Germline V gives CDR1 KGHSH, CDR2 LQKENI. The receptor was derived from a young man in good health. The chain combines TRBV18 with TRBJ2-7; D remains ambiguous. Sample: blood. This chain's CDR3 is CASSPTAYEQYF. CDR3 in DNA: TGTGCCAGCTCACCGACGGCCTACGAGCAGTACTTC. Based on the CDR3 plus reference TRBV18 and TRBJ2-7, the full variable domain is NAGVMQNPRHLVRRRGQEARLRCSPMKGHSHVYWYRQLPEEGLKFMVYLQKENIIDESGMPKERFSAEFPKEGPSILRIQQVVRGDSAAYFCASSPTAYEQYFGPGTRLTVT.